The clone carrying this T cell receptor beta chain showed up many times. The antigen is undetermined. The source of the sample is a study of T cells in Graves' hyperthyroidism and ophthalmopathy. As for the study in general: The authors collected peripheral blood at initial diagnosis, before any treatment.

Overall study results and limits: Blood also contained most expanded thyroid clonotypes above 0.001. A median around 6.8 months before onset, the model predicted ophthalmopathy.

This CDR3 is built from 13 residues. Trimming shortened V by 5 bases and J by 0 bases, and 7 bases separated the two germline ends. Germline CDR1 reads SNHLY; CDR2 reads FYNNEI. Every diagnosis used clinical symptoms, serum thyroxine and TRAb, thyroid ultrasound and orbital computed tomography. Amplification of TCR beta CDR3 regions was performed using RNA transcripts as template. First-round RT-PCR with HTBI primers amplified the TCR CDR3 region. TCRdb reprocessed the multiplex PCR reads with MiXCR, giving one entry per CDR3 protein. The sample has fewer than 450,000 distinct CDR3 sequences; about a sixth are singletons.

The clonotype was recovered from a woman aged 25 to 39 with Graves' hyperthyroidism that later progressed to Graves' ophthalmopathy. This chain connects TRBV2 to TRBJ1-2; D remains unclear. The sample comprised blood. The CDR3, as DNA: TGTGCCAGCAGTTTTGGGACTAACTATGGCTACACCTTC. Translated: CASSFGTNYGYTF. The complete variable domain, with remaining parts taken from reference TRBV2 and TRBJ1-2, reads EPEVTQTPSHQVTQMGQEVILRCVPISNHLYFYWYRQILGQKVEFLVSFYNNEISEKSEIFDDQFSVERPDGSNFTLKIRSTKLEDSAMYFCASSFGTNYGYTFGSGTRLTVV.